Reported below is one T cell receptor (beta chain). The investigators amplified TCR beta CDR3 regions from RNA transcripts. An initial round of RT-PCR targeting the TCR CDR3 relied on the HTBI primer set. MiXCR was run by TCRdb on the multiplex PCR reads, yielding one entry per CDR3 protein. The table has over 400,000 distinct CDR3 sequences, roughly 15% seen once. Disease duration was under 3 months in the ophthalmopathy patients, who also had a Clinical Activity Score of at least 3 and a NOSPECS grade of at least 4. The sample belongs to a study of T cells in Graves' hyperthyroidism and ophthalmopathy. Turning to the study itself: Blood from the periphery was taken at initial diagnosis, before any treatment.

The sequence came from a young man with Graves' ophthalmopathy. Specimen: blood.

The CDR3 bases are TGTGCCAGTAGTATAGAGGGGGGAAACACCATATATTTT. Translating gives CASSIEGGNTIYF. The chain combines TRBV19 with TRBJ1-3, with no clear D. The CDR3 is 13 amino acids. Trimming shortened V by 0 bases and J by 4 bases, and 4 bases separated the two germline ends. Germline CDR1 reads LNHDA; CDR2 reads SQIVND (reference sequence).